Each of the 4 T cell receptor beta chains below was sequenced from the same sample in a study of STAT5B mutations in CD4+ large granular lymphocyte leukemia. Profiled with immunoSEQ multiplex PCR; TCRdb holds only in-frame clones, not every one. The sample holds more than 30,000 clones; less than 90% are singletons and the top ten take over 0.4%. Sequencing input: CD4+ T cells from blood buffy coats. The source of these receptors is a human donor in good health.

The chain carries TRBV5-6 and TRBJ2-1; no reliable D call. The V end lost 0 bases, the J end lost 8 bases, and 6 bases lay between the germline ends. Germline CDR1 reads SGHDT; CDR2 reads YYEEEE. The CDR3 runs to 12 residues. This chain's CDR3 is CASSLVGDEQFF. CDR3 in DNA: TGTGCCAGCAGCTTGGTGGGTGATGAGCAGTTCTTC.

This clone turned up a few times. This chain connects TRBV7-2 to TRBJ2-7; 8 bases align to TRBD2. This CDR3 comprises 15 residues. CDR1 SGHTA and CDR2 FQGNSA come from the germline V gene. Germline trimming cut 3 bases from V and 3 bases from J; bases unmatched to any gene: 7. The CDR3 is CASSFSWREDYEQYF. CDR3 coding DNA: TGTGCCAGCAGCTTTAGCTGGCGGGAGGACTACGAGCAGTACTTC.

V gene TRBV5-6 combines with J gene TRBJ2-5; D perhaps matches TRBD1 (5 bases). Germline-derived CDR1 and CDR2 are SGHDT and YYEEEE. V gave up 0 bases and J gave up 2 bases, with 8 bases separating them. The CDR3 totals 14 residues. The CDR3 sequence: CASSLGGPQETQYF. The CDR3 DNA follows: TGTGCCAGCAGCTTGGGGGGCCCACAAGAGACCCAGTACTTC.

The chain links TRBV7-2 to TRBJ2-1, with D hard to call. Germline values: CDR1 SGHTA, CDR2 FQGNSA. The CDR3 is made up of 15 amino acids. V was clipped by 5 bases and J by 3 bases, with 14 bases between them. CDR3 nucleotides: TGTGCCAGCAGCCGATCAACTGGGCTCTACAATGAGCAGTTCTTC. It encodes CASSRSTGLYNEQFF.